Described below is a single TCR beta chain sequence and its context. Its antigen is undetermined. This sample was taken from a study of beta chain features in type 1 diabetes. About the research overall: Patients were similar to healthy donors in age and gender (as well as in cell yields).

Every donor had blood drawn once into heparin, around 100 mL on average. Markers CD45RO/CCR7/CD25/CD127/CD95/CD27 served to sort CD4+ naive, central memory, regulatory and stem cell-like memory cells. The isolated RNA, all of it, was reverse transcribed, so expressed TCRB transcripts were what got sequenced. Generated by immunoSEQ multiplex PCR, the TCRdb table keeps only in-frame clones and is missing some. This table has roughly 340,000 clones, roughly 12% appearing once. Trimming removed 3 bases from V and 1 base from J; junction bases left unmatched: 8. The CDR3 runs 17 residues. Per the germline V gene, CDR1 is LGHNA and CDR2 is YNFKEQ. Study observations and caveats: TCRB CDR3s from Type 1 diabetes patients were moderately but significantly shorter in all four CD4+ subsets.

This chain joins TRBV4-2 and TRBJ2-2; TRBD2 aligns across 7 bases. Material for sequencing was naive CD4+ T cells from blood. This TCR was recovered from a woman aged 18-29 years with type 1 diabetes. This CDR3 reads CASSHHPGGGNTGELFF. CDR3 bases: TGTGCCAGCAGCCACCACCCCGGCGGGGGGAACACCGGGGAGCTGTTTTTT.